The entry that follows covers one T cell receptor beta chain sequence. Sequencing was performed with immunoSEQ multiplex PCR; in TCRdb, only in-frame clones are kept and a portion is missing. The data show more than 350,000 clones, with 85% to 90% seen just once and more than 0.8% held by the top ten. The V gene's germline CDR1 is SGHKS and CDR2 YYEKEE (reference sequence). The CDR3 has 17 amino acids. V was clipped by 0 bases and J by 0 bases; unmatched bases: 8. The entry originates in a study of blood T cell repertoires in COVID-19. Clinical histories supplied by participants themselves formed the basis of cohort assignment. Recovered participants had two consecutive negative NP/OP PCR tests, healthcare professional clearance, or symptom resolution.

The receptor's source is a young man who had recovered from COVID-19. The material sequenced was PBMCs or T cells enriched from blood (not recorded which). V is TRBV5-5 and J is TRBJ1-1; 7 bases agree with TRBD1. CDR3 coding DNA: TGTGCCAGCAGCTTGGCCCCCCTACAGGGGATGAACACTGAAGCTTTCTTT. Translating it yields CASSLAPLQGMNTEAFF.